This T cell receptor (beta chain) was observed in a study of blood T cell repertoires in COVID-19. Study at large: The origin of the acute and convalescent COVID-19 samples was the United States, Italy and Spain.

Donors of Cohort 3 who recovered were those that had two negative PCRs, clearance, or symptom resolution. Libraries were prepared by immunoSEQ multiplex PCR; TCRdb keeps only in-frame clonotypes and omits some of them. The sample contains fewer than 400,000 clones, roughly 89% of which appear only once. V was pared by 3 bases and J by 3 bases, with 12 bases between. The CDR3 sequence is 15 residues long. The germline CDR1 and CDR2 sequences are LNHDA and SQIVND (reference sequence). The V and J genes are TRBV19 and TRBJ1-5; D is undetermined. Sequencing input: PBMCs or T cells enriched from blood (not recorded which). The TCR was taken from a woman in her twenties or thirties who had recovered from COVID-19. The CDR3 DNA reads TGTGCCAGTAGTATTGCGGAACGGATCAATCAGCCCCAGCATTTT. Encoded protein: CASSIAERINQPQHF.